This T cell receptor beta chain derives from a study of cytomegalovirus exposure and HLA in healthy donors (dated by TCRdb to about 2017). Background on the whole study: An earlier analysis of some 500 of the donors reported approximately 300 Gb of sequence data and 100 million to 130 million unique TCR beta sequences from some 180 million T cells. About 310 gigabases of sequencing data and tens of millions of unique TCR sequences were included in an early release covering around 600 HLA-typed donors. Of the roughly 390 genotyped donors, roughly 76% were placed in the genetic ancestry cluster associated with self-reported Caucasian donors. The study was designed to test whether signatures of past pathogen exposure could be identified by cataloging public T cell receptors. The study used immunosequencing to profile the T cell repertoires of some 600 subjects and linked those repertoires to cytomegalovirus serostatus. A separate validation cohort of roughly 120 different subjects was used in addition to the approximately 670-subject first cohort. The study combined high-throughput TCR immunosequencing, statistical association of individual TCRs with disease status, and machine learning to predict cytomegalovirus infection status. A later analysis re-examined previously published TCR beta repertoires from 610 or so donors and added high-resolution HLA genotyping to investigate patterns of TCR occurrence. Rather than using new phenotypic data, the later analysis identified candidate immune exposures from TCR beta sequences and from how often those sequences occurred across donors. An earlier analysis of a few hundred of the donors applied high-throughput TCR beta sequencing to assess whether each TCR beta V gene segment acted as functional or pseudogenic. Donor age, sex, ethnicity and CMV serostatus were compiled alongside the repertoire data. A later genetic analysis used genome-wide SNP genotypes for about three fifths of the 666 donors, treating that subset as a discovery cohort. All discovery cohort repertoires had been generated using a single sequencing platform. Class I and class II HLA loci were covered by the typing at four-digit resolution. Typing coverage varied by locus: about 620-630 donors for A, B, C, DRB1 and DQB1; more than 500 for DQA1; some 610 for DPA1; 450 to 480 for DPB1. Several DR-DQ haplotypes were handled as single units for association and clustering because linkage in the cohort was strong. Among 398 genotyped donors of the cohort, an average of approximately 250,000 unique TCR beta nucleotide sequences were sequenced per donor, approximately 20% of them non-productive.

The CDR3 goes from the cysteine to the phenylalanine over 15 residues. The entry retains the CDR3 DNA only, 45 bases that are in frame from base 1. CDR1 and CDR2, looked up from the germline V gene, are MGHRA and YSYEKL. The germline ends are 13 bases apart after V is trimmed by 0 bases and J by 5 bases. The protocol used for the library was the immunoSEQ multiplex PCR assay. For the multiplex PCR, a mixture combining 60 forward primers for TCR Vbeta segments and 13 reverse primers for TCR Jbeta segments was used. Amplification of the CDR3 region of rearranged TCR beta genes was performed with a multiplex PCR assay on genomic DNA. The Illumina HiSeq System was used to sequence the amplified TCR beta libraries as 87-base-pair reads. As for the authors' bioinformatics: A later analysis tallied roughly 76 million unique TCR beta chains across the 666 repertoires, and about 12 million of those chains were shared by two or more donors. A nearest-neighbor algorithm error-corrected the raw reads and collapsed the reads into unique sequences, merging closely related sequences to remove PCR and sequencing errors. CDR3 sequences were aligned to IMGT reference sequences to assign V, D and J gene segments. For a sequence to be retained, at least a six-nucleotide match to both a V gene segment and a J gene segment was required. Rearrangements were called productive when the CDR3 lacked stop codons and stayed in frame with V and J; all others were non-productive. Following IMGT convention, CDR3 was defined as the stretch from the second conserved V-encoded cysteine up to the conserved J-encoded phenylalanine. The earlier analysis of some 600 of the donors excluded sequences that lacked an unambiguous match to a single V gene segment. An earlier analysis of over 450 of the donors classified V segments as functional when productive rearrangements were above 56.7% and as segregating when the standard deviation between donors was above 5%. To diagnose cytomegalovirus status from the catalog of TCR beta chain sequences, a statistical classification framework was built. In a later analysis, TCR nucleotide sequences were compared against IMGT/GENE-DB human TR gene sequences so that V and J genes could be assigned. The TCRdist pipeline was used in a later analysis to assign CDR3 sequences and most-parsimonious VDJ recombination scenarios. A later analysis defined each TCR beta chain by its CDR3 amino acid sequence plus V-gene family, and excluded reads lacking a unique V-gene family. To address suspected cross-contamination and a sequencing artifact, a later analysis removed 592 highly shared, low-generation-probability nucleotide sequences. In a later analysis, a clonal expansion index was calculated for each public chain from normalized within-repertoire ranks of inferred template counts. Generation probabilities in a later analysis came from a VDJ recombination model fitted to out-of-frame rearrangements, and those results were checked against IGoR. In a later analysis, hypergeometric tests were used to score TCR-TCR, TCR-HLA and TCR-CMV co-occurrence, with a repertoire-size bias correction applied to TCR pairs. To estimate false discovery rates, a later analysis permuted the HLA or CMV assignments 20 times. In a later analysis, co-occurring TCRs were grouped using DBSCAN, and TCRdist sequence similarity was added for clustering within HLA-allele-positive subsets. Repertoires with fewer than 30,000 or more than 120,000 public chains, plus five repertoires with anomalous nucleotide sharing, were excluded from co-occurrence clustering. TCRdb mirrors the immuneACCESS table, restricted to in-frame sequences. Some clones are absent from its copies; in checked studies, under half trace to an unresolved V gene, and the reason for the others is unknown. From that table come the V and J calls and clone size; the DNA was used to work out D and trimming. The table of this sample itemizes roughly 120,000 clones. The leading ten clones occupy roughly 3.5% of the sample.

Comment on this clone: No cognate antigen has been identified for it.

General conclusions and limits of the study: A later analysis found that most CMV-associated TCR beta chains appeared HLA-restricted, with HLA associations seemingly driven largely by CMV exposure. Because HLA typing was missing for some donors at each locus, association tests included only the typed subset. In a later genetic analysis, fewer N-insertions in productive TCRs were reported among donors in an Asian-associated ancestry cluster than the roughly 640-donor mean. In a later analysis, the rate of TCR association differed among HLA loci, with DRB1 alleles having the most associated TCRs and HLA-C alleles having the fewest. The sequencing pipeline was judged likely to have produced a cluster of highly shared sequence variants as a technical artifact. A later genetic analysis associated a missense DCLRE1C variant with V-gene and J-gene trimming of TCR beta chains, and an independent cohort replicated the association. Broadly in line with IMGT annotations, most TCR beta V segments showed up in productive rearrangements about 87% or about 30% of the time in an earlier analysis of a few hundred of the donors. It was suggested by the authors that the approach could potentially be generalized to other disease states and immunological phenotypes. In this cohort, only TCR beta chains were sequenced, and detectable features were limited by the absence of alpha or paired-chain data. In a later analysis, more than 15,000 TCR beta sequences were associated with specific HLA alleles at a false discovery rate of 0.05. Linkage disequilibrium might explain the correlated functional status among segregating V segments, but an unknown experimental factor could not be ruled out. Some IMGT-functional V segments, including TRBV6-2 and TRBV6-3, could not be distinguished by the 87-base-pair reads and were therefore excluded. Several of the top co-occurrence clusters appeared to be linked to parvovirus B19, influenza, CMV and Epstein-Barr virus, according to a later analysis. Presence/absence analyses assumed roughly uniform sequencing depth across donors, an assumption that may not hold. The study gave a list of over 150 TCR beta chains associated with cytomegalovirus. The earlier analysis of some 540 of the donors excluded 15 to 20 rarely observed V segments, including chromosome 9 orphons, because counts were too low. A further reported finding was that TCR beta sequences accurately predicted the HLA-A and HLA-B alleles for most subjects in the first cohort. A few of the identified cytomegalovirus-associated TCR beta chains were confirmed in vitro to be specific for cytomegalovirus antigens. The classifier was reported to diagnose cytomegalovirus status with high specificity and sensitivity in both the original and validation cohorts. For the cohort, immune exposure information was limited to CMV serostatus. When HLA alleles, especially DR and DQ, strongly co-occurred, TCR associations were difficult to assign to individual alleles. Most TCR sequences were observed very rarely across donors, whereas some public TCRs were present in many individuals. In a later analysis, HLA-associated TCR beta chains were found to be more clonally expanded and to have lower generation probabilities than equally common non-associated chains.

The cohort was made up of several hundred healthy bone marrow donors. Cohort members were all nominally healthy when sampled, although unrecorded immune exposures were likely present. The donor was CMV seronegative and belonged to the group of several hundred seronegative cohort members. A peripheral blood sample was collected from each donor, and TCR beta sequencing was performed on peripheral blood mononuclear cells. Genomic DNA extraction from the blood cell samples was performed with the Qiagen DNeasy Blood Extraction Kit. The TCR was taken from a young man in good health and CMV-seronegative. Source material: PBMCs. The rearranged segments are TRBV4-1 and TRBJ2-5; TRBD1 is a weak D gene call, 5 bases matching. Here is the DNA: TGCGCCAGCAGCCAAGAAGGCCAGGGCGAGGAGACCCAGTACTTC. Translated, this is CASSQEGQGEETQYF.